A selection of T cell receptor beta chains follows, all from one sample in a study of blood T cell repertoires in COVID-19. Repertoires were generated with immunoSEQ multiplex PCR, while TCRdb's copy carries only in-frame clones and drops some. The sample holds about 240,000 clones, roughly four fifths seen once. Sequenced sample: peripheral blood. These receptors came from a woman aged 18-29 years with acute or convalescent COVID-19. CDR3s include the opening cysteine and the closing phenylalanine or tryptophan. The order of the fields is CDR3 protein, CDR3 DNA, D gene, J gene, V gene, clone size. D genes are given only for firm matches. Some rows have no size entry. The others give once, few or many, or a class for an expanded clone.

CDR3 protein: CASSQGREGVYEQYF
CDR3 DNA: TGCGCCAGCAGCCAAGGCAGGGAGGGAGTCTACGAGCAGTACTTC
D gene: TRBD2
J gene: TRBJ2-7
V gene: TRBV4-3
clone size: -

CDR3 protein: CASSLMGQNYEQYF
CDR3 DNA: TGTGCCAGCAGCTTAATGGGACAGAACTACGAGCAGTACTTC
D gene: TRBD1
J gene: TRBJ2-7
V gene: TRBV7-2
clone size: -

CDR3 protein: CASSLLGTSGRTEQFF
CDR3 DNA: TGTGCCAGCAGCCTTCTCGGGACTAGCGGGAGAACTGAGCAGTTCTTC
D gene: TRBD2
J gene: TRBJ2-1
V gene: TRBV7-8
clone size: -

CDR3 protein: CARSDGQGCQPQHF
CDR3 DNA: TGTGCCAGAAGCGACGGACAGGGATGTCAGCCCCAGCATTTT
D gene: TRBD1
J gene: TRBJ1-5
V gene: TRBV5-3
clone size: -

CDR3 protein: CATSRDGQGKVHQPQHF
CDR3 DNA: TGTGCCACCAGCAGAGATGGACAGGGTAAAGTTCATCAGCCCCAGCATTTT
D gene: TRBD1
J gene: TRBJ1-5
V gene: TRBV15
clone size: once

CDR3 protein: CASRGDSRWLFF
CDR3 DNA: TGTGCCAGCAGGGGGGACAGTCGATGGCTGTTTTTT
D gene: TRBD1
J gene: TRBJ1-4
V gene: TRBV2
clone size: -

CDR3 protein: CASSTDRVSGNTIYF
CDR3 DNA: TGTGCCAGCAGTACAGACAGAGTCTCTGGAAACACCATATATTTT
D gene: -
J gene: TRBJ1-3
V gene: TRBV6-5
clone size: -

CDR3 protein: CASSGGRPPTGELFF
CDR3 DNA: TGCGCCAGCAGCGGGGGCAGGCCACCCACCGGGGAGCTGTTTTTT
D gene: -
J gene: TRBJ2-2
V gene: TRBV5-1
clone size: -

CDR3 protein: CASSPGSYDEQFF
CDR3 DNA: TGTGCCAGCAGCCCAGGAAGCTATGATGAGCAGTTCTTC
D gene: -
J gene: TRBJ2-1
V gene: TRBV7-3
clone size: -

CDR3 protein: CASSQTADPLTDTQYF
CDR3 DNA: TGCGCCAGCAGCCAAACAGCCGATCCACTCACAGATACGCAGTATTTT
D gene: -
J gene: TRBJ2-3
V gene: TRBV5-1
clone size: -

CDR3 protein: CASSPGTAYANTGELFF
CDR3 DNA: TGTGCCAGCAGCCCAGGGACAGCGTACGCGAACACCGGGGAGCTGTTTTTT
D gene: TRBD1
J gene: TRBJ2-2
V gene: TRBV16
clone size: -

CDR3 protein: CASSYSGQLGAFF
CDR3 DNA: TGTGCCAGCAGTTACTCGGGACAGCTAGGAGCTTTCTTT
D gene: TRBD1
J gene: TRBJ1-1
V gene: TRBV6-2/TRBV6-3
clone size: -

CDR3 protein: CASSQLAGSYEQYF
CDR3 DNA: TGTGCCAGCAGCCAACTAGCGGGGTCCTACGAGCAGTACTTC
D gene: TRBD2
J gene: TRBJ2-7
V gene: TRBV14
clone size: once

CDR3 protein: CASSLGPGAYEQYF
CDR3 DNA: TGTGCCAGCAGCTTAGGGCCGGGAGCCTACGAGCAGTACTTC
D gene: -
J gene: TRBJ2-7
V gene: TRBV7-2
clone size: -

CDR3 protein: CASSLGGTAYGYTF
CDR3 DNA: TGCGCCAGCAGCTTGGGCGGGACAGCCTATGGCTACACCTTC
D gene: TRBD1
J gene: TRBJ1-2
V gene: TRBV5-1
clone size: -

CDR3 protein: CASSEDEGGTEAFF
CDR3 DNA: TGTGCCAGCAGTGAGGACGAGGGAGGCACTGAAGCTTTCTTT
D gene: -
J gene: TRBJ1-1
V gene: TRBV25-1
clone size: -

CDR3 protein: CASSQDWGMIYGYTF
CDR3 DNA: TGCGCCAGCAGCCAAGATTGGGGCATGATCTATGGCTACACCTTC
D gene: -
J gene: TRBJ1-2
V gene: TRBV4-3
clone size: -

CDR3 protein: CASSQGGGPYSNQPQHF
CDR3 DNA: TGTGCCAGCAGCCAAGGAGGGGGACCCTATAGCAATCAGCCCCAGCATTTT
D gene: -
J gene: TRBJ1-5
V gene: TRBV3-1/TRBV3-2
clone size: many

CDR3 protein: CASSVELNEQFF
CDR3 DNA: TGTGCCAGCAGCGTAGAACTCAATGAGCAGTTCTTC
D gene: -
J gene: TRBJ2-1
V gene: TRBV9
clone size: -

CDR3 protein: CSVAGQEHQPQHF
CDR3 DNA: TGCAGCGTTGCGGGACAGGAACATCAGCCCCAGCATTTT
D gene: TRBD1
J gene: TRBJ1-5
V gene: TRBV29-1
clone size: -

CDR3 protein: CSVARESRVGTDTQYF
CDR3 DNA: TGCAGCGTTGCGAGGGAGTCTCGGGTGGGGACAGATACGCAGTATTTT
D gene: -
J gene: TRBJ2-3
V gene: TRBV29-1
clone size: -

CDR3 protein: CSVALGGQGEKLFF
CDR3 DNA: TGCAGCGTTGCCTTGGGGGGGCAAGGTGAAAAACTGTTTTTT
D gene: -
J gene: TRBJ1-4
V gene: TRBV29-1
clone size: -

CDR3 protein: CATSDFWGRGYYEQYF
CDR3 DNA: TGTGCCACCAGTGATTTTTGGGGCAGGGGATACTACGAGCAGTACTTC
D gene: -
J gene: TRBJ2-7
V gene: TRBV24-1
clone size: -

CDR3 protein: CASSSSTGANTEAFF
CDR3 DNA: TGTGCCAGCAGCTCTTCGACAGGGGCGAACACTGAAGCTTTCTTT
D gene: TRBD1
J gene: TRBJ1-1
V gene: TRBV11-2
clone size: -

CDR3 protein: CASSWDFSTDTQYF
CDR3 DNA: TGTGCCAGCAGTTGGGACTTTAGCACAGATACGCAGTATTTT
D gene: -
J gene: TRBJ2-3
V gene: TRBV28
clone size: -

CDR3 protein: CASSQVRQGRDTEAFF
CDR3 DNA: TGTGCCAGCTCACAGGTTCGACAGGGACGGGACACTGAAGCTTTCTTT
D gene: TRBD1
J gene: TRBJ1-1
V gene: TRBV18
clone size: once

CDR3 protein: CASSPIVHTEAFF
CDR3 DNA: TGTGCCAGCAGCCCAATAGTACACACTGAAGCTTTCTTT
D gene: -
J gene: TRBJ1-1
V gene: TRBV12-3/TRBV12-4
clone size: -

CDR3 protein: CASSFDRGWVNTEAFF
CDR3 DNA: TGCGCCAGCAGCTTTGACAGGGGGTGGGTCAACACTGAAGCTTTCTTT
D gene: TRBD1
J gene: TRBJ1-1
V gene: TRBV5-1
clone size: few

CDR3 protein: CASSPSDRTNEKLFF
CDR3 DNA: TGTGCCAGCTCACCGTCCGACAGAACTAATGAAAAACTGTTTTTT
D gene: -
J gene: TRBJ1-4
V gene: TRBV18
clone size: -

CDR3 protein: CASSPTNGEWHGYTF
CDR3 DNA: TGTGCCAGCTCACCAACCAACGGGGAGTGGCATGGCTACACCTTC
D gene: -
J gene: TRBJ1-2
V gene: TRBV18
clone size: -

CDR3 protein: CASSQWTAPSWLSNTGELFF
CDR3 DNA: TGCGCCAGCAGCCAATGGACAGCCCCCAGTTGGTTGTCGAACACCGGGGAGCTGTTTTTT
D gene: -
J gene: TRBJ2-2
V gene: TRBV4-3
clone size: -

CDR3 protein: CASSGDRGNYNEQFF
CDR3 DNA: TGTGCCAGTAGTGGTGACAGGGGGAACTACAATGAGCAGTTCTTC
D gene: TRBD1
J gene: TRBJ2-1
V gene: TRBV19
clone size: -

CDR3 protein: CASSRIDRVGSLF
CDR3 DNA: TGTGCCAGCAGCCGTATAGACAGGGTTGGGTCGCTCTTC
D gene: TRBD1
J gene: TRBJ2-1
V gene: TRBV11-2
clone size: -

CDR3 protein: CASSKAPGQRAFGTEAFF
CDR3 DNA: TGCGCCAGCAGCAAGGCTCCGGGACAGAGGGCGTTCGGCACTGAAGCTTTCTTT
D gene: TRBD1
J gene: TRBJ1-1
V gene: TRBV5-1
clone size: once

CDR3 protein: CASSLGTPNEQYF
CDR3 DNA: TGTGCCAGCAGCCTCGGGACACCCAACGAGCAGTACTTC
D gene: -
J gene: TRBJ2-7
V gene: TRBV7-9
clone size: few

CDR3 protein: CASSPRQGGNYGYTF
CDR3 DNA: TGTGCCAGTAGTCCTCGACAGGGGGGTAACTATGGCTACACCTTC
D gene: TRBD1
J gene: TRBJ1-2
V gene: TRBV19
clone size: -

CDR3 protein: CASSLARQETQYF
CDR3 DNA: TGTGCTAGCAGCTTAGCCCGCCAAGAGACCCAGTACTTC
D gene: -
J gene: TRBJ2-5
V gene: TRBV7-7
clone size: -

CDR3 protein: CAWSRGSGNTIYF
CDR3 DNA: TGTGCCTGGAGTCGGGGCTCTGGAAACACCATATATTTT
D gene: -
J gene: TRBJ1-3
V gene: TRBV30
clone size: few

CDR3 protein: CASSLWGSNTEAFF
CDR3 DNA: TGTGCCAGCAGCCTGTGGGGCAGTAACACTGAAGCTTTCTTT
D gene: -
J gene: TRBJ1-1
V gene: TRBV5-4
clone size: -

CDR3 protein: CASSPRGGTGVFRSPLHF
CDR3 DNA: TGTGCCAGCAGCCCTAGGGGCGGGACAGGGGTGTTTAGATCACCCCTCCACTTT
D gene: TRBD1
J gene: TRBJ1-6
V gene: TRBV7-2
clone size: -

CDR3 protein: CATSRGGGAYEQYF
CDR3 DNA: TGTGCCACCAGCAGAGGAGGGGGGGCCTACGAGCAGTACTTC
D gene: -
J gene: TRBJ2-7
V gene: TRBV15
clone size: -

CDR3 protein: CASSPPGTYSYEQYF
CDR3 DNA: TGTGCCAGCTCACCACCCGGGACATATTCCTACGAGCAGTACTTC
D gene: -
J gene: TRBJ2-7
V gene: TRBV18
clone size: -

CDR3 protein: CASSQSRGLGADTQYF
CDR3 DNA: TGCGCCAGCAGCCAAAGCCGTGGATTAGGGGCAGATACGCAGTATTTT
D gene: -
J gene: TRBJ2-3
V gene: TRBV4-3
clone size: -

CDR3 protein: CASSQDGVQRTGGSGNTIYF
CDR3 DNA: TGTGCCAGCAGCCAAGACGGGGTCCAAAGGACAGGGGGCTCTGGAAACACCATATATTTT
D gene: TRBD1
J gene: TRBJ1-3
V gene: TRBV3-1/TRBV3-2
clone size: -

CDR3 protein: CASSLRTGDNQPQHF
CDR3 DNA: TGTGCCAGCAGCTTAAGGACAGGGGACAATCAGCCCCAGCATTTT
D gene: TRBD1
J gene: TRBJ1-5
V gene: TRBV7-8
clone size: -

CDR3 protein: CASSLSMTDSYGYTF
CDR3 DNA: TGTGCCAGCAGCTTATCGATGACAGATTCCTATGGCTACACCTTC
D gene: -
J gene: TRBJ1-2
V gene: TRBV7-2
clone size: -

CDR3 protein: CASSDGGGPYNEQFF
CDR3 DNA: TGCGCCAGCAGTGATGGGGGGGGCCCCTACAATGAGCAGTTCTTC
D gene: -
J gene: TRBJ2-1
V gene: TRBV10-1
clone size: -

CDR3 protein: CASSEYGQGPNQPQHF
CDR3 DNA: TGTGCCAGCAGTGAATATGGACAGGGGCCAAATCAGCCCCAGCATTTT
D gene: TRBD1
J gene: TRBJ1-5
V gene: TRBV2
clone size: once

CDR3 protein: CASEVHPSSSGANVLTF
CDR3 DNA: TGTGCCAGCGAAGTCCACCCTAGTTCCTCTGGGGCCAACGTCCTGACTTTC
D gene: -
J gene: TRBJ2-6
V gene: TRBV25-1
clone size: -

CDR3 protein: CASSPTSGGYEQYF
CDR3 DNA: TGTGCCAGCAGTCCCACTAGCGGGGGCTACGAGCAGTACTTC
D gene: TRBD2
J gene: TRBJ2-7
V gene: TRBV28
clone size: -

CDR3 protein: CASSPGQGGNQPQHF
CDR3 DNA: TGTGCCAGCAGCCCTGGACAGGGGGGAAATCAGCCCCAGCATTTT
D gene: TRBD1
J gene: TRBJ1-5
V gene: TRBV7-6
clone size: -